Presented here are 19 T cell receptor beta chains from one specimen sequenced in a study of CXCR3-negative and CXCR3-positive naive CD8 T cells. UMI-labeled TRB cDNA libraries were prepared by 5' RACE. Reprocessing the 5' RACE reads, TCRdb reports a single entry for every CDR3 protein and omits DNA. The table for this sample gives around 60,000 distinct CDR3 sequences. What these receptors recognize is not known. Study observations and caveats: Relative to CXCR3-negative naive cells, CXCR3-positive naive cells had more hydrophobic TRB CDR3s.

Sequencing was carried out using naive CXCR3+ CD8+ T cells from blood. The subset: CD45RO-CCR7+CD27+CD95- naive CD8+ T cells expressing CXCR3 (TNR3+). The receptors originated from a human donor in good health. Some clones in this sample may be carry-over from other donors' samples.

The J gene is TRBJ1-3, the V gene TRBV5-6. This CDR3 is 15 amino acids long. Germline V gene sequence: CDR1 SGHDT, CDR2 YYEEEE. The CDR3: CASSLRGDSGNTIYF.

This chain's CDR3 is CATIPGGAEAFF. V and J are TRBV19 and TRBJ1-1. Germline V gene lookup returns CDR1 LNHDA and CDR2 SQIVND (reference sequence). The CDR3 totals 12 residues.

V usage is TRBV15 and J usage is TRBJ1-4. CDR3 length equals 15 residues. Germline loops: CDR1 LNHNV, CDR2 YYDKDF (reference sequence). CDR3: CATSGNRDWDEKLFF. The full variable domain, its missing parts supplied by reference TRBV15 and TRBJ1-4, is DAMVIQNPRYQVTQFGKPVTLSCSQTLNHNVMYWYQQKSSQAPKLLFHYYDKDFNNEADTPDNFQSRRPNTSFCFLDIRSPGLGDTAMYLCATSGNRDWDEKLFFGSGTQLSVL.

The CDR3 sequence is CASSLNPGQYNSPLHF. The chain recombines TRBV28 with TRBJ1-6; the TCRdb call, TRBD1, lacks DNA for checking. The CDR3 covers 16 residues. CDR1 MDHEN and CDR2 SYDVKM come from the germline V gene.

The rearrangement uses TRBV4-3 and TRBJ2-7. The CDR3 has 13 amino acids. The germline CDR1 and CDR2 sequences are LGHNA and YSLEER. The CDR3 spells CASSQDGAYEQYF.

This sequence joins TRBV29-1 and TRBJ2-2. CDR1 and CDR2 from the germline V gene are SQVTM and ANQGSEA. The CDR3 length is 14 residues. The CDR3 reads CSVEPRTNTGELFF.

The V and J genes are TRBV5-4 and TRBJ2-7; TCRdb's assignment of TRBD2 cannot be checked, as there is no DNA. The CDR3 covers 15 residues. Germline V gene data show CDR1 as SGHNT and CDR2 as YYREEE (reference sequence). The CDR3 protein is CASSFGLAVSYEQYF. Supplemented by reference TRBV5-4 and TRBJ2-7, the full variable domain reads ETGVTQSPTHLIKTRGQQVTLRCSSQSGHNTVSWYQQALGQGPQFIFQYYREEENGRGNFPPRFSGLQFPNYSSELNVNALELDDSALYLCASSFGLAVSYEQYFGPGTRLTVT.

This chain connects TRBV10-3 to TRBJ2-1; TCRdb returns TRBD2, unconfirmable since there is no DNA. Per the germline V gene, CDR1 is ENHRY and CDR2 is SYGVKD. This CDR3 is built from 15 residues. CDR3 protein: CAIRASGLAGNEQFF.

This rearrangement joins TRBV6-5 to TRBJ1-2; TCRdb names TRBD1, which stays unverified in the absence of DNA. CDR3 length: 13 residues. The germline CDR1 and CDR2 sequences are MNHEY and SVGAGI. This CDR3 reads CASSATGDYGYTF.

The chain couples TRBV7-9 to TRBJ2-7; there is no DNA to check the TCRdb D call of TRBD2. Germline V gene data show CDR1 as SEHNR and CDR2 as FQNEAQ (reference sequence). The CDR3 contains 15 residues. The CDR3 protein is CASSPLAGGSYEQYF.

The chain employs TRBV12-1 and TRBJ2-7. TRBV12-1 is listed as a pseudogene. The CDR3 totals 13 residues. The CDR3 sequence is CASSFGTSYEQYF.

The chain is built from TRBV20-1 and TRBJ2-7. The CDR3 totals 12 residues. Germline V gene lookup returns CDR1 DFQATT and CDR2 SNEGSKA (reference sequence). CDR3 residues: CSARDLGYEQYF.

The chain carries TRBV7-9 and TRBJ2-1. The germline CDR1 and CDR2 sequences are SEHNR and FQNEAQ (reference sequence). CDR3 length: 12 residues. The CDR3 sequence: CASSLELNEQFF.

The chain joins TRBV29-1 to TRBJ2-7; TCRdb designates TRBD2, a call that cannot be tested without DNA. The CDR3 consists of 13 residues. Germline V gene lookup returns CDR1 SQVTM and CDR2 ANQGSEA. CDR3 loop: CSVEDQGGGEQYF.

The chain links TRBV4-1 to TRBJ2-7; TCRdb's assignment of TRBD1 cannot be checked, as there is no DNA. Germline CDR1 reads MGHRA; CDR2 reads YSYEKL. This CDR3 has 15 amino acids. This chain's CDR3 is CASSQDGTATYEQYF.

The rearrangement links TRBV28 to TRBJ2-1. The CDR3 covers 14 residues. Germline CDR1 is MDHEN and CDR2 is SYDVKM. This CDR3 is CASSLEQVYNEQFF.

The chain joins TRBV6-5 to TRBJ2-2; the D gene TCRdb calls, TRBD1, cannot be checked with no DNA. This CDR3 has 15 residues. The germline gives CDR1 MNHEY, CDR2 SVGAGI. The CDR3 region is CASTEDRGFIGELFF.

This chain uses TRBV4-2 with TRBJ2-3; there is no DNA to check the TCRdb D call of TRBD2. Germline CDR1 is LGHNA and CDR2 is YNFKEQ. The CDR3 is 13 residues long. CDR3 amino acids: CASSTPREDTQYF.

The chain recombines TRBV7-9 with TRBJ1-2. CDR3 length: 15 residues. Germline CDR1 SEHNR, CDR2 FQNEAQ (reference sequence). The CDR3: CASSTGDFIPYGYTF.